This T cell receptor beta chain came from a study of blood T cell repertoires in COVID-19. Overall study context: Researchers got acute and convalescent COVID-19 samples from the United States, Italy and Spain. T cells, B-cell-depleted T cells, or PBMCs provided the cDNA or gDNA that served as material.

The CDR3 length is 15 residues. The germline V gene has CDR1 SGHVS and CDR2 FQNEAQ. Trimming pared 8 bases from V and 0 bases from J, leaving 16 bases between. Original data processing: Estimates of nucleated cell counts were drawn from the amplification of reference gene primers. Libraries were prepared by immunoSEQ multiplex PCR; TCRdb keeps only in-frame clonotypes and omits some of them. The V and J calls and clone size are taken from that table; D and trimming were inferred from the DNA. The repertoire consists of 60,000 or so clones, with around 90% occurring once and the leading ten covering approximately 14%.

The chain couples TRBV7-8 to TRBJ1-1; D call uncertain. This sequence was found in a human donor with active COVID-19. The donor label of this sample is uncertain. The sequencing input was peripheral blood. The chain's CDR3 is CASWPGSRLNTEAFF. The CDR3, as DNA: TGTGCCAGCTGGCCGGGATCGCGACTGAACACTGAAGCTTTCTTT. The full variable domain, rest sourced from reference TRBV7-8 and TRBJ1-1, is GAGVSQSPRYKVAKRGQDVALRCDPISGHVSLFWYQQALGQGPEFLTYFQNEAQLDKSGLPSDRFFAERPEGSVSTLKIQRTQQEDSAVYLCASWPGSRLNTEAFFGQGTRLTVV.